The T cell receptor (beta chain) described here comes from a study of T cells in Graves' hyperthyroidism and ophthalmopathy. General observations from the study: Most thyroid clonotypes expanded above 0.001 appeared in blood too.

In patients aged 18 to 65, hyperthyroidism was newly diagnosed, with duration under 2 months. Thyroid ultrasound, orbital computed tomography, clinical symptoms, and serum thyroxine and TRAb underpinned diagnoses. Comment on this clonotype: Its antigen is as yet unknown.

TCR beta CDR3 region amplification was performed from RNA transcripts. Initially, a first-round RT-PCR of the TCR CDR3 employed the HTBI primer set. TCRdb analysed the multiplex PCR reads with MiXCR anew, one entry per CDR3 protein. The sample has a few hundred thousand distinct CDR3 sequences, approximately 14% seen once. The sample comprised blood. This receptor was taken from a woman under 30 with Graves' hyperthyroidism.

The CDR3 region is CASSEAPGLAGKNEQFF. CDR3 DNA sequence: TGTGCCAGCAGTGAAGCACCGGGACTAGCGGGAAAAAATGAGCAGTTCTTC. The J gene is TRBJ2-1, the V gene TRBV6-1; 13 bases line up with TRBD2. The CDR3 runs to 17 residues. Germline V gene sequence: CDR1 MNHNS, CDR2 SASEGT. The J segment lost 7 bases and the V segment lost 0 bases, leaving 6 bases of the junction unmatched.